One and the same sample provided the 21 T cell receptor beta chains below, sequenced in a study of beta chain features in type 1 diabetes (dated 2018 in TCRdb). Library construction relied on the immunoSEQ multiplex PCR assay. The entire isolated RNA was reverse transcribed using the High Capacity cDNA Reverse Transcription Kit, and thus expressed TCRB transcripts were sequenced. The immuneACCESS repertoire file appears here via TCRdb, limited to in-frame rearrangements. These files lack a portion of the clones; in checked studies, under half of the deficit traces to unresolved V genes, and the cause of the others is not known. This sample gives about 900,000 clones in total; 15% to 20% of them show up just once. Clones ranked in the top ten supply roughly 0.025% of the sample. Sequenced material: naive CD4+ T cells from blood. Explained via the paper, the cell subset or site label denotes: true naive CD4+ T cells. Receptor source: a woman aged 18-30 years in good health.

The chain joins TRBV7-2 to TRBJ2-5, with D possibly being TRBD1 (6 bases). This CDR3 has 16 amino acids. Germline lookup yields CDR1 SGHTA and CDR2 FQGNSA. Trimming pared 0 bases from V and 2 bases from J, leaving 13 bases between. The CDR3, as DNA: TGTGCCAGCAGCTTAGCGACAGGAGAACTTCAAGAGACCCAGTACTTC. It encodes CASSLATGELQETQYF.

This clone occurred a few times. The V call is TRBV9, the J call TRBJ2-5; D uncertain. The CDR3 runs to 16 residues. Trimming took off 0 bases at V and 3 bases at J, with 15 bases between the two ends. Germline V gene lookup returns CDR1 SGDLS and CDR2 YYNGEE. The CDR3 coding sequence is TGTGCCAGCAGCGTAGGCGGCCCGCTGGGCAAAGAGACCCAGTACTTC. Translated: CASSVGGPLGKETQYF.

This clone was seen only a few times. This sequence joins TRBV15 and TRBJ2-7; 7 bases agree with TRBD1. With V trimmed by 3 bases and J by 4 bases, 6 bases remained unmatched. The CDR3 consists of 14 residues. Germline V CDR1 and CDR2: LNHNV, YYDKDF (reference sequence). In nucleotides, the CDR3 is TGTGCCACCAGCAGTACTGGGACAGTTTACGAGCAGTACTTC. Translating it yields CATSSTGTVYEQYF.

CDR3 in DNA: TGCGCCAGCAGTGAGCCCAGCGGGGACACTGAAGCTTTCTTT. This codes for CASSEPSGDTEAFF. This rearrangement joins TRBV10-1 to TRBJ1-1, with D unclear. This CDR3 has 14 amino acids. V shed 2 bases and J shed 3 bases, with 10 bases lying between them. In germline, CDR1 is WNHNN, CDR2 SYGVQD (reference sequence).

The rearrangement links TRBV7-2 to TRBJ1-5, with no clear D. The CDR3 contains 14 residues. Trimming stripped 1 base from V and 5 bases from J, with 9 bases between. CDR1 and CDR2 from the germline V gene are SGHTA and FQGNSA. The CDR3 region has the DNA TGTGCCAGCAGCTTAGTGGGCGGAGATCAGCCCCAGCATTTT. This translates into CASSLVGGDQPQHF.

This clone occurred a few times. The rearrangement links TRBV19 to TRBJ2-7, with 8 bases fitting TRBD2. Germline V CDR1 and CDR2: LNHDA, SQIVND (reference sequence). The CDR3 totals 15 residues. V lost 5 bases to trimming and J lost 6 bases; unmatched junction nucleotides: 12. CDR3 nucleotides: TGTGCCAGTAGTGCCCCGGGACTAGTGGTGAGCGAGCAGTACTTC. Translating gives CASSAPGLVVSEQYF.

There are a few counts of this clone. V and J are TRBV6-1 and TRBJ2-1, with D possibly TRBD2 on 6 matching bases. The CDR3 has 14 amino acids. Germline V lookup: CDR1 MNHNS, CDR2 SASEGT. With 9 bases removed from V and 3 bases from J, the gap between germline ends came to 15 bases. The CDR3 nucleotides are TGTGCCAGTCCACGTGGGGGGAGCTACAATGAGCAGTTCTTC. It translates to CASPRGGSYNEQFF.

This clone turned up a few times. The chain carries TRBV7-2 and TRBJ2-5; 10 bases are a match to TRBD2. CDR1 is SGHTA, CDR2 FQGNSA, per germline. This CDR3 has 18 residues. The trim removed 0 bases at V and 7 bases at J, leaving 14 bases unmatched. CDR3 bases: TGTGCCAGCAGCTTAGCGGGGAGCGGGAGGGCTGGGGGGATGACCCAGTACTTC. As protein: CASSLAGSGRAGGMTQYF. The variable domain in full, with the rest retrieved from reference TRBV7-2 and TRBJ2-5, is GAGVSQSPSNKVTEKGKDVELRCDPISGHTALYWYRQSLGQGLEFLIYFQGNSAPDKSGLPSDRFSAERTGGSVSTLTIQRTQQEDSAVYLCASSLAGSGRAGGMTQYFGPGTRLLVL.

The gene calls are TRBV4-3 and TRBJ1-4, with no clear D. With 1 base removed from V and 7 bases from J, the gap between germline ends came to 19 bases. Germline V gives CDR1 LGHNA, CDR2 YSLEER. The CDR3 is made up of 17 amino acids. The CDR3 coding sequence is TGCGCCAGCAGCCAAGGAACAATCCTGCTAATCGGTGAAAAACTGTTTTTT. As protein: CASSQGTILLIGEKLFF.

This clone was observed a handful of times. The chain carries TRBV7-6 and TRBJ1-1, with no clear D. V lost 1 base and J lost 5, with 11 bases in between. Germline loops: CDR1 SGHVS, CDR2 FNYEAQ. The CDR3 has 14 amino acids. The CDR3 DNA is TGTGCCAGCAGCTTAGAGGGCGGACGGACTGAAGCTTTCTTT. The encoded protein is CASSLEGGRTEAFF. The full variable domain, rest sourced from reference TRBV7-6 and TRBJ1-1, is GAGVSQSPRYKVTKRGQDVALRCDPISGHVSLYWYRQALGQGPEFLTYFNYEAQQDKSGLPNDRFSAERPEGSISTLTIQRTEQRDSAMYRCASSLEGGRTEAFFGQGTRLTVV.

This clone was seen just once. One end of the junction does not line up with germline, which may come from a read error. The V and J genes are TRBV18 and TRBJ2-7; D remains ambiguous. The CDR3 spans 12 residues. The germline V gene encodes CDR1 KGHSH and CDR2 LQKENI. The CDR3 here is CASSPPSYEQHF. The CDR3 DNA reads TGTGCCAGCTCACCACCCTCCTACGAGCAGCACTTC.

The chain is built from TRBV7-2 and TRBJ2-5, with TRBD2 matching over 14 bases. V lost 5 bases, J lost 7 bases, and 12 bases stayed unmatched. The CDR3 is 17 amino acids. The germline V gene encodes CDR1 SGHTA and CDR2 FQGNSA. The CDR3 DNA is TGTGCCAGCAGCCCACCAGGGACTAGCGGGGGTCTTATGACCCAGTACTTC. Translating gives CASSPPGTSGGLMTQYF.

This clone was recorded a few times. The rearrangement uses TRBV2 and TRBJ2-3, with no clear D. The CDR3 has 13 residues. V was trimmed by 5 bases and J by 9 bases, leaving 15 bases between them. The V gene's germline CDR1 is SNHLY and CDR2 FYNNEI. The DNA of the CDR3 is TGTGCCAGCAGTCTTGAGGACGGAGCCACGCAGTATTTT. Translated, it gives CASSLEDGATQYF.

The J gene is TRBJ2-3, the V gene TRBV11-1; D is unclear. The CDR3 is 12 residues long. Germline V gene lookup returns CDR1 SGHAT and CDR2 FQDESV (reference sequence). V lost 5 bases to trimming and J lost 2 bases, with 5 bases between them. This CDR3 reads CASSRHTDTQYF. The CDR3 nucleotides are TGTGCCAGCAGCCGACACACAGATACGCAGTATTTT.

This clone was recorded a few times. The V and J genes are TRBV27 and TRBJ2-3, with TRBD2 as a possible D gene (6 bases). This CDR3 spans 15 amino acids. Germline CDR1 and CDR2: MNHEY and SMNVEV (reference sequence). Trimming pared 7 bases from V and 1 base from J, leaving 15 bases between. The CDR3 protein is CASKFERARTDTQYF. CDR3 nucleotides: TGTGCCAGCAAGTTCGAGCGGGCCCGCACAGATACGCAGTATTTT.

This clone showed up just once. V gene TRBV9 combines with J gene TRBJ1-1; 7 nucleotides align to TRBD1. CDR1 is SGDLS, CDR2 YYNGEE, per germline. This CDR3 has 14 amino acids. Trimming at V came to 4 bases and at J to 6 bases, leaving 9 bases not matched to a gene. In DNA form, the CDR3 reads TGTGCCAGCAGCACGGGACAGCCGGGCGCTGAAGCTTTCTTT. Its translation: CASSTGQPGAEAFF.

The genes are TRBV28 and TRBJ1-2; no definite D call. Trimming left V 2 bases short and J 0 bases short, with 7 bases between. In germline, CDR1 is MDHEN, CDR2 SYDVKM. This CDR3 has 14 residues. The CDR3 bases are TGTGCCAGCAGTTTAGATCTTTCTAACTATGGCTACACCTTC. Protein: CASSLDLSNYGYTF.

This chain uses TRBV5-4 with TRBJ1-4; D may be TRBD1 (5 bases). V was pared by 4 bases and J by 8 bases, with 12 bases between. Germline V gene data show CDR1 as SGHNT and CDR2 as YYREEE (reference sequence). This CDR3 region has 13 residues. CDR3 sequence reads: CASSVGTGEKLFF. CDR3 coding DNA: TGTGCCAGCAGCGTCGGGACTGGAGAAAAACTGTTTTTT.

This chain connects TRBV2 to TRBJ1-5, with 10 positions matching TRBD1. V shed 9 bases and J 6 bases; nucleotides not matched to a gene: 8. The CDR3 is 14 residues long. The germline gives CDR1 SNHLY, CDR2 FYNNEI. CDR3 amino acids: CASTGTGEVQPQHF. The CDR3 region has the DNA TGTGCCAGTACCGGGACAGGGGAGGTTCAGCCCCAGCATTTT.

V is TRBV6-5 and J is TRBJ2-1; 8 nucleotides match TRBD1. Germline V gene sequence: CDR1 MNHEY, CDR2 SVGAGI. This CDR3 region has 15 residues. Germline trimming cut 4 bases from V and 4 bases from J; bases unmatched to any gene: 6. CDR3 in amino acids: CASSLDRARYNEQFF. CDR3 DNA: TGTGCCAGCAGTTTGGACAGGGCGAGGTACAATGAGCAGTTCTTC.

The rearrangement links TRBV27 to TRBJ2-5; TRBD1 matches 7 bases. With 8 bases clipped from V and 2 bases from J, the junction kept 5 bases outside the gene matches. The CDR3 length is 13 residues. Germline V CDR1 and CDR2: MNHEY, SMNVEV (reference sequence). CDR3 bases: TGTGCCAGCCTCTCGGACAGGCAAGAGACCCAGTACTTC. Translating it yields CASLSDRQETQYF.